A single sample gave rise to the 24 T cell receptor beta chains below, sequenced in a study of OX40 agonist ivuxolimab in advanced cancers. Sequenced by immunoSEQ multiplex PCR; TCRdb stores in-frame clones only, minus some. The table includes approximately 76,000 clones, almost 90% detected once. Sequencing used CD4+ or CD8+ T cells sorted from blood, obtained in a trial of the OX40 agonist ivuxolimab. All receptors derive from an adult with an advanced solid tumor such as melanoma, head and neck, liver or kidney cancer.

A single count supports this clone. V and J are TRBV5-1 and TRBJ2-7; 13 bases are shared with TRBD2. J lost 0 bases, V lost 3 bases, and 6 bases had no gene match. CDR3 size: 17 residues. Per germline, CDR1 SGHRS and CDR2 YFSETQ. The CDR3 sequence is CASSSGTSGDFSYEQYF. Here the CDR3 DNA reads TGCGCCAGCAGCTCCGGGACTAGCGGGGATTTCTCCTACGAGCAGTACTTC.

The CDR3 DNA reads TGTGCCAGCAGTTTGCCAGGCAATGGCTACACCTTC. Its translation is CASSLPGNGYTF. The chain links TRBV28 to TRBJ1-2; D is undetermined. V was cut by 3 bases and J by 6 bases, with 8 bases left in between. Germline CDR1 is MDHEN and CDR2 is SYDVKM. The CDR3 is made up of 12 amino acids.

The CDR3 loop is CAISEPSRGSDIDEQFF. The CDR3 DNA reads TGTGCCATCAGTGAACCCTCACGGGGCTCGGACATCGATGAGCAGTTCTTC. The chain joins TRBV10-3 to TRBJ2-1; D is tentatively TRBD1 or TRBD2 (5 bases each). Deletions cut 3 bases from V and 8 bases from J, with 23 bases between. Germline V gene data show CDR1 as ENHRY and CDR2 as SYGVKD. This CDR3 comprises 17 residues.

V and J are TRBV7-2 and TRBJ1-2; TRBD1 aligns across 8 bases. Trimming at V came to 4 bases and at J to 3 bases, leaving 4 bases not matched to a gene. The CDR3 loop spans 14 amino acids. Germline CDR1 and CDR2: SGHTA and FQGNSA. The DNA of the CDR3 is TGTGCCAGCAGCTCGACACAGGGGGACTATGGCTACACCTTC. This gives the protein CASSSTQGDYGYTF. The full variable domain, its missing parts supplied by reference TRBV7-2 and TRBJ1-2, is GAGVSQSPSNKVTEKGKDVELRCDPISGHTALYWYRQSLGQGLEFLIYFQGNSAPDKSGLPSDRFSAERTGGSVSTLTIQRTQQEDSAVYLCASSSTQGDYGYTFGSGTRLTVV.

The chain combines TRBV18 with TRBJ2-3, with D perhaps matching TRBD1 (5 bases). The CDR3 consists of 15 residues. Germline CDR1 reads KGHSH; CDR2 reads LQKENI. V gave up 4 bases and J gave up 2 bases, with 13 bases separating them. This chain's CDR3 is CASSLTQGNTDTQYF. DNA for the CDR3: TGTGCCAGCTCACTCACCCAGGGAAACACAGATACGCAGTATTTT.

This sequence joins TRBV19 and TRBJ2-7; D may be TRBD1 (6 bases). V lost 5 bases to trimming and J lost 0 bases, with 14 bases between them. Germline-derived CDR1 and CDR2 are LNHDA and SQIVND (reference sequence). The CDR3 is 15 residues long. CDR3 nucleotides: TGTGCCAGTAGTGAGACAGGACTGAGCTCCTACGAGCAGTACTTC. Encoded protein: CASSETGLSSYEQYF.

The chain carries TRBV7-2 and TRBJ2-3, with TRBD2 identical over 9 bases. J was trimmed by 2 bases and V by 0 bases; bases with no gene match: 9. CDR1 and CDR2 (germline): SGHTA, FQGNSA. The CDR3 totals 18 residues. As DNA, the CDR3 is TGTGCCAGCAGCTTAGCCTTTGGTGCTAGCGGGGACACAGATACGCAGTATTTT. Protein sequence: CASSLAFGASGDTDTQYF.

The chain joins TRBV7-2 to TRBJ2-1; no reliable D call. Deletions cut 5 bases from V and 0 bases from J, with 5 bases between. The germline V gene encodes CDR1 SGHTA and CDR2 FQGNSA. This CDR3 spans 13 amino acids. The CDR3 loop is CASSPSSYNEQFF. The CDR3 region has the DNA TGTGCCAGCAGCCCTAGCTCCTACAATGAGCAGTTCTTC.

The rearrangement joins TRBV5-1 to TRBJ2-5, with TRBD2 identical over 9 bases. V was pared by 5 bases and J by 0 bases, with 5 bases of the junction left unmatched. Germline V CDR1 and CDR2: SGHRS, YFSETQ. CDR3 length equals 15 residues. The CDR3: CASSQLAGYQETQYF. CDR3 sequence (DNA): TGCGCCAGCAGTCAGCTAGCGGGGTACCAAGAGACCCAGTACTTC.

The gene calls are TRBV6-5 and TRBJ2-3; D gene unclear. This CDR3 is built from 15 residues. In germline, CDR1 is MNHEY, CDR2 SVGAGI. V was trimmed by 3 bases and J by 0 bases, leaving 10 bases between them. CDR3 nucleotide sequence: TGTGCCAGCAGTTATACGGAACTTAGCACAGATACGCAGTATTTT. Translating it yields CASSYTELSTDTQYF.

The CDR3 DNA reads as TGCGCCAGCAGCCAACAGAGTTATCAGCCCCAGCATTTT. Its translation: CASSQQSYQPQHF. The genes are TRBV4-1 and TRBJ1-5; D gene uncertain. V lost 2 bases and J lost 5, with 7 bases in between. The CDR3 consists of 13 residues. Germline V lookup: CDR1 MGHRA, CDR2 YSYEKL.

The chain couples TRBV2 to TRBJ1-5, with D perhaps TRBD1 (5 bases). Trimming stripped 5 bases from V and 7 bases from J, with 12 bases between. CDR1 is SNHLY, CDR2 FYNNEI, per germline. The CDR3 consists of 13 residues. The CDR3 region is CASSFQGLQPQHF. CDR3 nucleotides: TGTGCCAGCAGTTTCCAGGGTTTGCAGCCCCAGCATTTT.

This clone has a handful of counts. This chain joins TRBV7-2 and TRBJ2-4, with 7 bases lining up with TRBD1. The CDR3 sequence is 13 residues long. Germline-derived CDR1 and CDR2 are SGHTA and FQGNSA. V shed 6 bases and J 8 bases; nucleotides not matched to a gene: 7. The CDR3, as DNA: TGTGCCAGCAGTCGACAGGGTGCGGACATTCAGTACTTC. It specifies CASSRQGADIQYF.

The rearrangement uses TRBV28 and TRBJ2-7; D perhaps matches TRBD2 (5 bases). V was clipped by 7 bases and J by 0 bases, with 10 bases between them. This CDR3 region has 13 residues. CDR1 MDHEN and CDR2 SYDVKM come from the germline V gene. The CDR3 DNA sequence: TGTGCCAGCATTCTCGCGGGCTCCTACGAGCAGTACTTC. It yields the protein CASILAGSYEQYF.

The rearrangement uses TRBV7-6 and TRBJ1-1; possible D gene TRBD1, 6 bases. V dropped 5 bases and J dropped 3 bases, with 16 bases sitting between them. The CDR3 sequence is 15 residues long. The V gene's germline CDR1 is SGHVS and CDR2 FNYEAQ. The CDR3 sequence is CASSPQGRGYTEAFF. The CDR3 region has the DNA TGTGCCAGCAGCCCCCAGGGCAGGGGTTACACTGAAGCTTTCTTT.

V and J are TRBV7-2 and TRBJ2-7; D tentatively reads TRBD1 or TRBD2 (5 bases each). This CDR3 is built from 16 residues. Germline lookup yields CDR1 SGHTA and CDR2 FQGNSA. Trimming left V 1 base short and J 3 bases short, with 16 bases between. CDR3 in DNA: TGTGCCAGCAGCTTAGATTTCGGGACGGCTAACTACGAGCAGTACTTC. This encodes CASSLDFGTANYEQYF.

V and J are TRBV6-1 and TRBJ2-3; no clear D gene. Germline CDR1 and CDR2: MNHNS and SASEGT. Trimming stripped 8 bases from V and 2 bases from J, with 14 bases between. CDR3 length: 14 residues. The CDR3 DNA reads TGTGCCAGCCACCCCGGAGAGGCCACAGATACGCAGTATTTT. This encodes CASHPGEATDTQYF.

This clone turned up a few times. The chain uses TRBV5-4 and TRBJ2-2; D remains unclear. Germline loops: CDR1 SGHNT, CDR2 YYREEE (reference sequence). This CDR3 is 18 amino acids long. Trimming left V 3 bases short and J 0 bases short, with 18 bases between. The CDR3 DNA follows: TGTGCCAGCAGCTGGTCCGGGTCCAAATCCTCGAACACCGGGGAGCTGTTTTTT. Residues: CASSWSGSKSSNTGELFF.

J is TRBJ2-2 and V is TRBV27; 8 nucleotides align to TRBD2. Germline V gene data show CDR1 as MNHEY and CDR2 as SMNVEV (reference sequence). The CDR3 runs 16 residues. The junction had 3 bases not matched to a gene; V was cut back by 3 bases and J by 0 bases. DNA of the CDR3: TGTGCCAGCAGTTTCAATAGCGGGGCGAACACCGGGGAGCTGTTTTTT. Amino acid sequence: CASSFNSGANTGELFF.

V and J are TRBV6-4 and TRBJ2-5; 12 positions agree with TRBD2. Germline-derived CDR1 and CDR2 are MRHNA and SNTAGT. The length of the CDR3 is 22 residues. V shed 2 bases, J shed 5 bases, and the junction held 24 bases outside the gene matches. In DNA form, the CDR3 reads TGTGCCAGCAGTGACCGCTGGACAGGGGGGCTGCTAGCGGGAGGGCCTCGGGAGACCCAGTACTTC. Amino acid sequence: CASSDRWTGGLLAGGPRETQYF.

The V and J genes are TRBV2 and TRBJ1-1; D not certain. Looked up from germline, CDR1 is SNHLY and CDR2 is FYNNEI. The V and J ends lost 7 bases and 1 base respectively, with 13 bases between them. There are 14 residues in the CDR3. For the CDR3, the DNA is TGTGCCAGCAAGGTGACAAGGGAGAACACTGAAGCTTTCTTT. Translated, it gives CASKVTRENTEAFF. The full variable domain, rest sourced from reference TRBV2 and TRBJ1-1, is EPEVTQTPSHQVTQMGQEVILRCVPISNHLYFYWYRQILGQKVEFLVSFYNNEISEKSEIFDDQFSVERPDGSNFTLKIRSTKLEDSAMYFCASKVTRENTEAFFGQGTRLTVV.

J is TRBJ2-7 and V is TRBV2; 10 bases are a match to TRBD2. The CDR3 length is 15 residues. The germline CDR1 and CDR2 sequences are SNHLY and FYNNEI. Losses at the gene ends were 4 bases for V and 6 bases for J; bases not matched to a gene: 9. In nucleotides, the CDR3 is TGTGCCAGCAGTGTGTCTAGCGGGGGCTCAGGCGAGCAGTACTTC. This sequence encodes CASSVSSGGSGEQYF.

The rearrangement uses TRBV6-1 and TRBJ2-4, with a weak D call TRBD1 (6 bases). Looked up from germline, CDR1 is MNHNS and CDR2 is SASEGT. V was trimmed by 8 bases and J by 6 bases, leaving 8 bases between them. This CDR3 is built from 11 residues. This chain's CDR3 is CASGQRNIQYF. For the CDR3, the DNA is TGTGCCAGCGGACAGAGAAACATTCAGTACTTC.

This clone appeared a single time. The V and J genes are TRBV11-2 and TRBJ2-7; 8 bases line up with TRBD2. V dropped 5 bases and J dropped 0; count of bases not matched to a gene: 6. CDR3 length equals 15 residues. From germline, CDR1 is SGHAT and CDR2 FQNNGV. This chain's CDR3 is CASSGTSGSSYEQYF. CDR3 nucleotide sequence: TGTGCCAGCAGCGGAACTAGCGGCAGCTCCTACGAGCAGTACTTC.